This TCR beta chain was identified in a study of blood T cell repertoires in COVID-19. In the authors' methods: Amplified reference gene primers provided the basis for estimating nucleated cell counts. Data came from immunoSEQ multiplex PCR; TCRdb stores just in-frame clones and leaves some out. V, J and clone size reflect that table, while D and trimming were determined from the DNA. There are around 130,000 clones in the sample; roughly four fifths occur only once, and 1.5% to 2% lies in the top ten. Participants, about 18 to 90 years old, spanned 24 US areas. Exposed participants came across a COVID-19 case within 2 weeks before study entry. The length of the CDR3 is 16 residues. With 2 bases clipped from V and 2 bases from J, the junction kept 7 bases outside the gene matches. Germline V gene data show CDR1 as SGHNT and CDR2 as YYREEE (reference sequence).

V is TRBV5-4 and J is TRBJ2-3; TRBD2 matches at 8 bases. This TCR was sampled from a woman younger than 30 who had been exposed to COVID-19. The material sequenced was PBMCs or T cells enriched from blood (not recorded which). The CDR3 nucleotides are TGTGCCAGCAGCTTACCCGGGACTAGATCCACAGATACGCAGTATTTT. Translated: CASSLPGTRSTDTQYF.